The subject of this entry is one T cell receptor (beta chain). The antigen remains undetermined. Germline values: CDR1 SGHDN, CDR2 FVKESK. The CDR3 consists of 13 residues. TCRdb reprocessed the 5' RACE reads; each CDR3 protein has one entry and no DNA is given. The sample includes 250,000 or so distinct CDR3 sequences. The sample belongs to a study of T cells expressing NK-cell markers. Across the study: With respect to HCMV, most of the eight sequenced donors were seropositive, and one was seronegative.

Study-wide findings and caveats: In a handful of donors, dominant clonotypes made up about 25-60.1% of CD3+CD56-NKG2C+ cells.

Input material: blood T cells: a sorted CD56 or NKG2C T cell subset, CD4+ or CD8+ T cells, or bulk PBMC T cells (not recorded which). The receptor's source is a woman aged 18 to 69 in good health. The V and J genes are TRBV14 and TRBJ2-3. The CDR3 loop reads CASSQGLLSTQYF.